A single sample is the source of the 27 T cell receptor beta chains below, sequenced in a study of T cells in women clearing cervical HPV infection (dated by TCRdb to 2016 to 2018). Preparation of the library involved the immunoSEQ multiplex PCR assay. TCRdb mirrors the immuneACCESS table, restricted to in-frame sequences. Some clones are absent from its copies; in checked studies, under half trace to an unresolved V gene, and the reason for the others is unknown. The table for this sample records around 8,800 clones. Roughly 8.7% of the sample belongs to the ten largest clones. The sample consisted of blood buffy coat. The receptors shown here come from a woman aged 18 to 69 with a cervical HPV16 infection that either progressed to CIN3+ or cleared (not recorded which).

In regard to this clone: The read terminates 3 residues before the CDR3 end, so the remaining end is supplied by the germline J gene. The chain combines TRBV5-1 with TRBJ2-2; 9 positions agree with TRBD1. Germline V gene lookup returns CDR1 SGHRS and CDR2 YFSETQ. V was clipped by 5 bases and J by 5 bases; unmatched bases: 4. The CDR3 extends over 14 amino acids. CDR3 DNA, as far as it was read: TGCGCCAGCAGGACCGGGACAGGGACCGGGGAG. This codes for CASRTGTGTGE. The full CDR3 reads CASRTGTGTGELFF. The full variable domain, completed using reference TRBV5-1 and TRBJ2-2, is KAGVTQTPRYLIKTRGQQVTLSCSPISGHRSVSWYQQTPGQGLQFLFEYFSETQRNKGNFPGRFSGRQFSNSRSEMNVSTLELGDSALYLCASRTGTGTGELFFGEGSRLTVL.

For this clone: Read data end 3 residues before the CDR3 end; the end is taken from the germline J gene. The V call is TRBV5-1, the J call TRBJ1-2; 7 bases are a match to TRBD1. This CDR3 comprises 16 residues. From germline, CDR1 is SGHRS and CDR2 YFSETQ. Trimming at V came to 0 bases and at J to 0 bases, leaving 5 bases not matched to a gene. CDR3 DNA (partial): TGCGCCAGCAGCTTGGGGGAGACAGGGCCTAACTATGGC. This translates into CASSLGETGPNYG. The CDR3, in full, reads CASSLGETGPNYGYTF.

A word on this clone: The DNA ends 3 residues before the CDR3 does, and the rest of the CDR3 is filled in from the germline J gene. V gene TRBV10-3 combines with J gene TRBJ1-1, with 7 bases matching TRBD1. The J segment lost 0 bases and the V segment lost 7 bases, leaving 5 bases of the junction unmatched. CDR3 length: 14 amino acids. CDR1 and CDR2 (germline): ENHRY, SYGVKD. This chain's CDR3 is CAITQGQLNTEAFF. CDR3 DNA (partial): TGTGCCATCACCCAGGGACAGTTGAACACTGAA.

In regard to this clone: The junction differs from germline at one of its ends, possibly a read error. The CDR3 goes on 3 residues after the read ends, and that part is filled in from the germline J gene. The sample carries other DNA sequences with the same CDR3. This rearrangement joins TRBV29-1 to TRBJ1-3, with D unresolved. The germline V gene has CDR1 SQVTM and CDR2 ANQGSEA. This CDR3 has 14 amino acids. The CDR3 bases that were read are TGCAGCGTTTCTACTAGGCCCTCTGGAAACACA. Translating it yields CSVSTRPSGNT. The CDR3, in full, reads CSVSTRPSGNTIYF.

Remarks on this clone: The observed sequence ends 3 residues before the CDR3 terminus, with the missing tail filled in from the germline J gene. This chain connects TRBV4-1 to TRBJ2-7; 8 nucleotides line up with TRBD1. Losses at the gene ends were 4 bases for V and 4 bases for J; bases not matched to a gene: 6. The CDR3 is 14 residues long. Germline-derived CDR1 and CDR2 are MGHRA and YSYEKL. The CDR3 loop reads CASSLRTGRYEQYF. The part of the CDR3 DNA that was read is TGCGCCAGCAGCCTACGGACAGGGAGGTACGAG.

A remark on this clone: The missing CDR3 end, 3 residues past where the read stops, is filled in from the germline J gene. The gene calls are TRBV7-2 and TRBJ1-1; D perhaps matches TRBD1 (5 bases). The CDR3 has 15 residues. Germline V gene data show CDR1 as SGHTA and CDR2 as FQGNSA. Trimming stripped 4 bases from V and 3 bases from J, with 15 bases between. The CDR3 DNA, read in part, is TGTGCCAGCAGCTGGAAGGGGCAGTCGGACACTGAA. It specifies CASSWKGQSDTE. The full CDR3 protein is CASSWKGQSDTEAFF.

As for this clone: The read stops 3 residues short of the end of the CDR3; the missing end is completed from the germline J gene. The gene calls are TRBV5-1 and TRBJ2-3; 9 nucleotides line up with TRBD1. The germline CDR1 and CDR2 sequences are SGHRS and YFSETQ. After removal of 8 bases from V and 6 bases from J, the junction contained 13 bases not matched to a gene. This CDR3 spans 15 amino acids. CDR3 DNA, as far as it was read: TGCGCCAGTAGATCGGGACAGGGAGTTCTTGATACG. It specifies CASRSGQGVLDT. The whole CDR3 sequence is CASRSGQGVLDTQYF.

Of note for this clone: The read gets to within 3 residues of the CDR3 end, and the germline J gene fills in the rest. The chain combines TRBV6-2 or TRBV6-3 with TRBJ2-7; 9 nucleotides agree with TRBD2. This CDR3 has 15 residues. The germline CDR1 and CDR2 sequences are MNHEY and SVGEGT. Trimming removed 4 bases from V and 5 bases from J; junction bases left unmatched: 9. The covered CDR3 bases are TGTGCCAGCAGTTCCCCCTCGCGGGGGGGCGACGAG. Protein product: CASSSPSRGGDE. The entire CDR3 reads CASSSPSRGGDEQYF.

For this clone: Read coverage stops 3 residues before the CDR3 terminus; the germline J gene supplies the remainder. J is TRBJ1-1 and V is TRBV7-2, with D tentatively TRBD1 (6 bases). The CDR3 runs to 14 residues. Germline loops: CDR1 SGHTA, CDR2 FQGNSA. Trimming removed 6 bases from V and 4 bases from J, with 15 bases in between. The CDR3 DNA, read in part, is TGTGCCAGCAGTATACTAGGGGGTCTCACTGAA. Its translation: CASSILGGLTE. The entire CDR3 sequence reads CASSILGGLTEAFF.

About this clone itself: The observed sequence ends 3 residues before the CDR3 terminus, with the missing tail filled in from the germline J gene. The chain joins TRBV20-1 to TRBJ2-3; D perhaps matches TRBD1 (6 bases). Germline-derived CDR1 and CDR2 are DFQATT and SNEGSKA (reference sequence). The CDR3 loop spans 16 amino acids. The chain's CDR3 is CSARPGQNLYQETQYF. The CDR3 bases that were read are TGCAGTGCTAGACCAGGACAGAACCTGTACCAAGAGACG.

This clone ranks as medium-sized in terms of frequency. The read gets to within 3 residues of the CDR3 end, and the germline J gene fills in the rest. This chain connects TRBV7-3 to TRBJ2-5, with 7 bases aligning to TRBD2. The J segment lost 4 bases and the V segment lost 5 bases, leaving 4 bases of the junction unmatched. Germline V gives CDR1 SGHTA, CDR2 FQGTGA. The CDR3 is made up of 13 amino acids. The CDR3 loop reads CASSVSSGETQYF. The sequenced part of the CDR3 DNA is TGTGCCAGCAGCGTATCTAGCGGAGAGACC.

Details on this clone: The CDR3 end is not reached by the read, which stops 3 residues before it; the germline J gene fills it in. This chain uses TRBV6-2 or TRBV6-3 with TRBJ2-5, with 7 bases aligning to TRBD2. The CDR3 is made up of 14 amino acids. Germline V gene data show CDR1 as MNHEY and CDR2 as SVGEGT. Losses at the gene ends were 6 bases for V and 2 bases for J; bases not matched to a gene: 6. Incomplete CDR3 DNA: TGTGCCAGCAGACCTTCTAGCGGACAAGAGACC. It encodes CASRPSSGQET. Given in full, the CDR3 is CASRPSSGQETQYF.

Concerning this clone itself: The CDR3 end is not reached by the read, which stops 3 residues before it; the germline J gene fills it in. This chain joins TRBV5-1 and TRBJ2-7, with 9 bases that match TRBD1. The trim removed 3 bases at V and 5 bases at J, leaving 9 bases unmatched. CDR3 length equals 15 residues. The germline CDR1 and CDR2 sequences are SGHRS and YFSETQ. The part of the CDR3 DNA that was read is TGCGCCAGCAGCTCGGACGGACAGGGGCTCCACGAG. Encoded protein: CASSSDGQGLHE. The full CDR3 is CASSSDGQGLHEQYF.

Worth noting for this clone: Sequencing ends 3 residues short of the CDR3 end; the germline J gene provides the rest. The chain joins TRBV19 to TRBJ1-2; D gene uncertain. The CDR3 has 15 amino acids. The germline gives CDR1 LNHDA, CDR2 SQIVND (reference sequence). Partial CDR3 DNA: TGTGCCAGTAGTCAAGCAGGCCGCCCCTCCTACGAC. It translates to CASSQAGRPSYD. The complete CDR3 protein is CASSQAGRPSYDYTF. The whole variable domain, remainder taken from reference TRBV19 and TRBJ1-2, is DGGITQSPKYLFRKEGQNVTLSCEQNLNHDAMYWYRQDPGQGLRLIYYSQIVNDFQKGDIAEGYSVSREKKESFPLTVTSAQKNPTAFYLCASSQAGRPSYDYTFGSGTRLTVV.

The CDR3: CASSSGQGGLFF. The DNA read from the CDR3 is TGTGCCAGCAGTTCCGGACAGGGCGGA. The chain is built from TRBV7-9 and TRBJ1-4, with 8 bases matching TRBD1. The CDR3 goes on 3 residues after the read ends, and that part is filled in from the germline J gene. Germline CDR1 SEHNR, CDR2 FQNEAQ (reference sequence). The CDR3 sequence is 12 residues long.

As for this clone: The CDR3 end is not reached by the read, which stops 3 residues before it; the germline J gene fills it in. The chain links TRBV15 to TRBJ2-7; D might be TRBD1 (5 bases). CDR3 size: 12 residues. The V gene's germline CDR1 is LNHNV and CDR2 YYDKDF (reference sequence). V lost 4 bases to trimming and J lost 5 bases, with 9 bases between them. The CDR3 loop reads CATSTGHNEQYF. The sequenced part of the CDR3 DNA is TGTGCCACCAGCACTGGACACAACGAG.

As regards this clone: The DNA ends 3 residues before the CDR3 does, and the rest of the CDR3 is filled in from the germline J gene. The chain is built from TRBV16 and TRBJ2-3; tentatively, D is TRBD1 (5 bases). V was shortened by 0 bases and J by 0 bases, with 13 bases between the two germline ends. The length of the CDR3 is 17 residues. Germline V gene data show CDR1 as KGHSY and CDR2 as FQNENV. The covered CDR3 bases are TGTGCCAGCAGCCAATCGACCGGACACCCTAGCACAGATACG. Translated: CASSQSTGHPSTDT. The full CDR3 reads CASSQSTGHPSTDTQYF.

As concerns this clone: Sequencing ends 3 residues short of the CDR3 end; the germline J gene provides the rest. The V call is TRBV20-1, the J call TRBJ2-7, with D tentatively TRBD1 (6 bases). CDR1 and CDR2 from the germline V gene are DFQATT and SNEGSKA (reference sequence). Trimming shortened V by 0 bases and J by 2 bases, and 11 bases separated the two germline ends. The CDR3 runs 14 residues. The CDR3 loop is CSAREGAGAYEQYF. Incomplete CDR3 DNA: TGCAGTGCTAGAGAAGGGGCAGGGGCCTACGAG.

CDR3 bases read: TGCGCCAGCACCAGGGGGCCTAGCGGCGATGAG. This codes for CASTRGPSGDE. The complete CDR3 protein is CASTRGPSGDEQFF. V usage is TRBV5-1 and J usage is TRBJ2-1, with TRBD1 as a possible D gene (8 bases). The observed sequence ends 3 residues before the CDR3 terminus, with the missing tail filled in from the germline J gene. Germline V gene data show CDR1 as SGHRS and CDR2 as YFSETQ. The germline V and J ends were trimmed by 6 bases and 8 bases, with 18 bases remaining between them. The CDR3 runs to 14 residues.

This clone counts as medium-sized by frequency. The read ends 3 residues before the CDR3 terminus; that terminus is restored from the germline J gene. The chain has TRBV29-1 and TRBJ2-5, with D hard to call. The CDR3 runs 12 residues. V was pared by 4 bases and J by 2 bases, with 8 bases between. Germline V gives CDR1 SQVTM, CDR2 ANQGSEA. The sequenced CDR3 bases are TGCAGCGTTGTTATCGGTCAAGAGACC. Its translation: CSVVIGQET. The complete CDR3 reads CSVVIGQETQYF.

The covered CDR3 bases are TGTGCCAGCAGTTTAACGCGTTGGCAGGGGGCCAAAAACATT. Protein sequence: CASSLTRWQGAKNI. The whole CDR3 region reads CASSLTRWQGAKNIQYF. The chain links TRBV12-3 or TRBV12-4 to TRBJ2-4, with D maybe TRBD1 (6 bases). The read terminates 3 residues before the CDR3 end, so the remaining end is supplied by the germline J gene. The CDR3 runs 17 residues. Trimming cost V 2 bases and J 1 base, with 15 bases left between them.

A word on this clone: The read ends 3 residues early relative to the CDR3; the germline J gene fills the gap. The rearrangement joins TRBV19 to TRBJ1-5; TRBD1 might be the D (6 bases). The CDR3 sequence is 15 residues long. Trimming took off 9 bases at V and 0 bases at J, with 15 bases between the two ends. Germline loops: CDR1 LNHDA, CDR2 SQIVND (reference sequence). Incomplete CDR3 DNA: TGTGCCAGCCGACAGGACCCATATAGCAATCAGCCC. It is translated as CASRQDPYSNQP. The complete CDR3 reads CASRQDPYSNQPQHF.

A note on this clone: The read finishes 3 residues shy of the CDR3 end, and the germline J gene is used to complete it. The chain employs TRBV10-3 and TRBJ2-3, with no clear D. Germline loops: CDR1 ENHRY, CDR2 SYGVKD. The length of the CDR3 is 12 residues. This CDR3 is CAISDSVSAQYF. CDR3 DNA (partial): TGTGCCATCAGTGACTCGGTCTCGGCG.

In regard to this clone: Read data end 3 residues before the CDR3 end; the end is taken from the germline J gene. The rearrangement links TRBV27 to TRBJ2-3; TRBD2 matches 11 bases. Germline values: CDR1 MNHEY, CDR2 SMNVEV (reference sequence). The CDR3 spans 16 residues. After removal of 5 bases from V and 2 bases from J, the junction contained 6 bases not matched to a gene. CDR3 DNA (partial): TGTGCCAGCAGTCCCCCTAGCGGGGGGACCACAGATACG. Translating it yields CASSPPSGGTTDT. The full CDR3 protein is CASSPPSGGTTDTQYF.

Details on this clone: The read finishes 3 residues shy of the CDR3 end, and the germline J gene is used to complete it. V is TRBV2 and J is TRBJ2-4, with TRBD2 matching over 8 bases. This CDR3 region has 15 residues. CDR1 is SNHLY and CDR2 is FYNNEI in the germline V gene. The part of the CDR3 DNA that was read is TGTGCCAGCAGCCCCGGGGGGGGGAGCAATCAGCCT. Protein sequence: CASSPGGGSNQP. The full CDR3 protein reads CASSPGGGSNQPQYF.

Comment on this clone: The CDR3 end is not reached by the read, which stops 3 residues before it; the germline J gene fills it in. The chain uses TRBV7-9 and TRBJ1-2; maybe TRBD1 (6 bases). This CDR3 region has 15 residues. Germline CDR1 SEHNR, CDR2 FQNEAQ (reference sequence). Trimming stripped 7 bases from V and 4 bases from J, with 19 bases between. The CDR3 loop is CASTEDRFSIYGYTF. The CDR3 DNA, read in part, is TGTGCCAGCACCGAGGACAGATTCTCTATCTATGGC.

This clone ranks as medium-sized in terms of frequency. The CDR3 goes on 3 residues after the read ends, and that part is filled in from the germline J gene. This chain connects TRBV18 to TRBJ2-3, with a possible D match to TRBD2 (6 bases). The CDR3 totals 16 residues. Germline-derived CDR1 and CDR2 are KGHSH and LQKENI. Trimming removed 2 bases at V and 1 base at J, with 13 bases between. CDR3 DNA, as far as it was read: TGTGCCAGCTCACCAACGAGGACGGGGGGCACAGATACG. Encoded protein: CASSPTRTGGTDT. The whole CDR3 protein reads CASSPTRTGGTDTQYF.